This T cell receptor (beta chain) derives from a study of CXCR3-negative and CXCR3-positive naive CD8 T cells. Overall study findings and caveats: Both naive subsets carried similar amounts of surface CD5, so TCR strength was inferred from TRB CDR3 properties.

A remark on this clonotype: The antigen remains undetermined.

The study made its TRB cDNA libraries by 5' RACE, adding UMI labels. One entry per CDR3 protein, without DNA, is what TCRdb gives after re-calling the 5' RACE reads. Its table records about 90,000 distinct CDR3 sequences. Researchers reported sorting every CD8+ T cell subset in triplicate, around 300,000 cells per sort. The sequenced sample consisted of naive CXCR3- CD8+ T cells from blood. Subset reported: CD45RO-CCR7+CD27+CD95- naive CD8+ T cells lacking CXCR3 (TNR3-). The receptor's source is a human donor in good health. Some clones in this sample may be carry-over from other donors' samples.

CDR3: CASRPDRWDTEAFF. The chain carries TRBV6-2 or TRBV6-3 and TRBJ1-1; the TRBD1 assignment by TCRdb is unverifiable without DNA. The germline V gene encodes CDR1 MNHEY and CDR2 SVGEGT. The CDR3 has 14 residues.